The 2 T cell receptor beta chains presented below share a single source sample, sequenced in a study of blood T cell repertoires in COVID-19. TCRdb's table, derived via immunoSEQ multiplex PCR, lists solely in-frame clones and lacks some. The sample has over 100,000 clones; around nine tenths are singletons. The sample taken for sequencing was peripheral blood. These receptors were taken from a man aged 35 to 55 with acute or convalescent COVID-19.

The chain couples TRBV5-1 to TRBJ1-4; D perhaps matches TRBD1 (5 bases). CDR1 SGHRS and CDR2 YFSETQ come from the germline V gene. CDR3 size: 14 residues. The germline V and J ends were trimmed by 2 bases and 6 bases, with 11 bases remaining between them. Written as DNA, the CDR3 is TGCGCCAGCAGCTTACAGGTTGGCGATGAAAAACTGTTTTTT. Residues: CASSLQVGDEKLFF.

The V call is TRBV6-5, the J call TRBJ1-1; 8 nucleotides align to TRBD1. Germline trimming cut 2 bases from V and 5 bases from J; bases unmatched to any gene: 10. The CDR3 spans 16 residues. Germline CDR1 reads MNHEY; CDR2 reads SVGAGI. CDR3 in DNA: TGTGCCAGCAGTTACCTCACCAGGGGGCGACGGACTGAAGCTTTCTTT. This gives the protein CASSYLTRGRRTEAFF.